Presented here are 19 T cell receptor beta chains from one specimen sequenced in a study of metastatic and nonmetastatic thyroid tumors. None of the patients had undergone any treatment ahead of thyroid surgery. With MiXCR, TCRdb reprocessed the PCR reads. The sample contains tens of thousands of clones, 24% of which appear only once. Source material: blood. All receptors derive from a male donor with papillary thyroid cancer or a benign thyroid nodule (not recorded which). Some clones in this sample may be carry-over from other donors' samples.

The genes are TRBV30 and TRBJ1-1, with D hard to call. The V end lost 0 bases, the J end lost 1 base, and 9 bases lay between the germline ends. The CDR3 is 14 residues long. CDR1 GTSNPN and CDR2 SVGIG come from the germline V gene (reference sequence). As DNA, the CDR3 is TGTGCCTGGAGTGTCAAACTGAGGAACACTGAAGCTTTCTTT. It codes for CAWSVKLRNTEAFF.

The chain couples TRBV18 to TRBJ1-1, with D hard to call. V was trimmed by 6 bases and J by 6 bases, leaving 17 bases between them. The length of the CDR3 is 14 residues. CDR1 is KGHSH, CDR2 LQKENI, per germline. The CDR3 DNA sequence: TGTGCCAGCTCCGCTGCGAATAGGCGGCCTGAAGCTTTCTTT. Translating it yields CASSAANRRPEAFF.

This clone was detected many times. The chain joins TRBV12-3 or TRBV12-4 to TRBJ1-5, with D possibly matching TRBD1 (6 bases). V was cut by 5 bases and J by 0 bases, with 11 bases left in between. The CDR3 runs 15 residues. The CDR3, as DNA: TGTGCCAGCAGTCCCGGGACACATAGCAATCAGCCCCAGCATTTT. This codes for CASSPGTHSNQPQHF.

The rearrangement uses TRBV30 and TRBJ2-3; 8 nucleotides match TRBD2. The length of the CDR3 is 14 residues. Trimming took 5 bases from V and 3 from J; bases not matched to a gene: 7. Looked up from germline, CDR1 is GTSNPN and CDR2 is SVGIG (reference sequence). The CDR3 nucleotides read TGTGCCTGGGGGACTAGAGCGGGTACAGATACGCAGTATTTT. It codes for CAWGTRAGTDTQYF.

In this sample, this clone turned up many times. This rearrangement joins TRBV20-1 to TRBJ2-5; a possible D gene is TRBD1 (5 bases). Germline CDR1 reads DFQATT; CDR2 reads SNEGSKA (reference sequence). The CDR3 has 14 residues. The ends were cut back, 3 bases at V and 2 bases at J, with 13 bases in the middle. The CDR3 here is CSARLSRAQETQYF. In nucleotides, the CDR3 is TGCAGTGCTAGGCTCTCCAGGGCTCAAGAGACCCAGTACTTC.

CDR3 in amino acids: CAWSDARYQGYEQYF. CDR3 bases: TGTGCCTGGAGTGACGCGAGGTATCAAGGCTACGAGCAGTACTTC. V usage is TRBV30 and J usage is TRBJ2-7; no reliable D call. The CDR3 loop spans 15 amino acids. Germline CDR1 GTSNPN, CDR2 SVGIG (reference sequence). With 1 base removed from V and 3 bases from J, the gap between germline ends came to 16 bases. Variable domain in full (rest from reference TRBV30 and TRBJ2-7): SQTIHQWPATLVQPVGSPLSLECTVEGTSNPNLYWYRQAAGRGLQLLFYSVGIGQISSEVPQNLSASRPQDRQFILSSKKLLLSDSGFYLCAWSDARYQGYEQYFGPGTRLTVT.

The gene calls are TRBV28 and TRBJ1-5; D unclear. This CDR3 contains 12 residues. Germline V gene lookup returns CDR1 MDHEN and CDR2 SYDVKM. The ends were cut back, 2 bases at V and 5 bases at J, with 4 bases in the middle. This chain's CDR3 is CASSLSDQPQHF. CDR3 nucleotide sequence: TGTGCCAGCAGTTTAAGTGATCAGCCCCAGCATTTT.

This clone was observed a handful of times. The chain uses TRBV12-3 or TRBV12-4 and TRBJ1-6, with TRBD1 matching 7 bases. J lost 1 base, V lost 8 bases, and 8 bases had no gene match. The CDR3 has 16 residues. The CDR3: CASRLLQGSYNSPLHF. CDR3 DNA sequence: TGTGCCAGCCGACTATTACAGGGGTCCTATAATTCACCCCTCCACTTT.

This clone came up a few times. V is TRBV20-1 and J is TRBJ2-1; the D is unclear. Germline values: CDR1 DFQATT, CDR2 SNEGSKA (reference sequence). V was clipped by 3 bases and J by 1 base, with 10 bases between them. CDR3 length: 14 residues. The CDR3, as DNA: TGCAGTGCTAGTTACATACCATCCTACAATGAGCAGTTCTTC. It encodes CSASYIPSYNEQFF.

This clone was counted many times. V usage is TRBV19 and J usage is TRBJ1-1; D ambiguous. Trimming removed 7 bases at V and 1 base at J, with 13 bases between. Germline loops: CDR1 LNHDA, CDR2 SQIVND (reference sequence). The CDR3 is 14 residues long. The CDR3 DNA reads as TGTGCCAGTACGGACGGTGTGGGGAACACTGAAGCTTTCTTT. This sequence encodes CASTDGVGNTEAFF.

There are many counts of this clone. The chain uses TRBV2 and TRBJ1-4; D ambiguous. This CDR3 spans 16 amino acids. Germline loops: CDR1 SNHLY, CDR2 FYNNEI. V was shortened by 1 base and J by 0 bases, with 9 bases between the two germline ends. The CDR3 here is CASSEVQVATNEKLFF. The CDR3 bases are TGTGCCAGCAGTGAAGTGCAGGTTGCAACTAATGAAAAACTGTTTTTT.

A few counts support this clone. The genes are TRBV7-3 and TRBJ2-5; unclear D gene. V lost 6 bases to trimming and J lost 5 bases, with 10 bases between them. The V gene's germline CDR1 is SGHTA and CDR2 FQGTGA. The CDR3 consists of 12 residues. CDR3 region: CASSPCGETQYF. In DNA, the CDR3 is TGTGCCAGCAGTCCCTGCGGTGAGACCCAGTACTTC. Full variable domain (missing parts from reference TRBV7-3 and TRBJ2-5): GAGVSQTPSNKVTEKGKYVELRCDPISGHTALYWYRQSLGQGPEFLIYFQGTGAADDSGLPNDRFFAVRPEGSVSTLKIQRTERGDSAVYLCASSPCGETQYFGPGTRLLVL.

This clone was found many times. The chain carries TRBV24-1 and TRBJ2-3; TRBD2 matches 7 bases. This CDR3 contains 13 residues. CDR1 is KGHDR, CDR2 SFDVKD, per germline. The trim removed 11 bases at V and 4 bases at J, leaving 8 bases unmatched. CDR3 loop: CAISPRGADTQYF. The CDR3 DNA sequence: TGTGCCATCTCCCCCCGGGGGGCAGATACGCAGTATTTT.

This clone came up once. The V call is TRBV11-3, the J call TRBJ1-2; possibly TRBD1 for D (6 bases). Germline loops: CDR1 SGHNT, CDR2 YENEEA. This CDR3 spans 12 amino acids. Trimming removed 8 bases at V and 3 bases at J, with 10 bases between. The CDR3: CASSGVHYGYTF. CDR3 bases: TGTGCCAGCTCAGGGGTTCACTATGGCTACACCTTC.

In this sample, this clone turned up many times. The genes are TRBV5-1 and TRBJ2-1; tentative D call: TRBD2 (5 bases). The CDR3 has 15 amino acids. Trimming shortened V by 2 bases and J by 9 bases, and 18 bases separated the two germline ends. The germline gives CDR1 SGHRS, CDR2 YFSETQ. The CDR3 here is CASSFGVTSNIEQFF. CDR3 sequence (DNA): TGCGCCAGCAGCTTCGGGGTTACATCGAACATTGAGCAGTTCTTC.

V gene TRBV6-1 combines with J gene TRBJ1-3; 7 bases fit TRBD1. The CDR3 spans 15 residues. The V gene end was trimmed by 1 base and the J gene end by 7 bases; junction bases not matched to a gene: 7. CDR1 MNHNS and CDR2 SASEGT come from the germline V gene. In DNA, the CDR3 is TGTGCCAGCAGTGAAGAGGGGGCTGGCGGGAACACCATATATTTT. Residues: CASSEEGAGGNTIYF.

In its sample, this clone was seen a few times. CDR3 sequence: CASSVLGPNTEAFF. The CDR3 DNA sequence: TGTGCCAGCAGTGTTTTAGGGCCCAACACTGAAGCTTTCTTT. V gene TRBV6-1 combines with J gene TRBJ1-1; no clear D. The CDR3 totals 14 residues. V dropped 4 bases and J dropped 2 bases, with 11 bases sitting between them. From germline, CDR1 is MNHNS and CDR2 SASEGT.

This clone was observed at least ten times. V usage is TRBV19 and J usage is TRBJ1-5; 8 bases agree with TRBD1. V was pared by 4 bases and J by 6 bases, with 11 bases of the junction left unmatched. The CDR3 loop spans 16 amino acids. Germline CDR1 reads LNHDA; CDR2 reads SQIVND (reference sequence). The CDR3 nucleotides read TGTGCCAGTAGTACGGAACTTTCAGGGGGCCGTCAGCCCCAGCATTTT. This encodes CASSTELSGGRQPQHF.

This clone appeared a few times. The CDR3 nucleotides are TGTGCCAGCACCTTGACGGGGAATTCACCCCTCCACTTT. Amino acid sequence: CASTLTGNSPLHF. This sequence joins TRBV12-3 or TRBV12-4 and TRBJ1-6; no reliable D call. With 7 bases removed from V and 7 bases from J, the gap between germline ends came to 11 bases. The CDR3 sequence is 13 residues long.